This T cell receptor beta chain appears in the sequencing data of a study of identical twins. MiXCR was run by TCRdb on the 5' RACE reads, yielding one entry per CDR3 protein. The repertoire includes roughly 290,000 distinct CDR3 sequences, around 9.7% of them detected once, and under 7.5% sits in the top ten. Per the germline V gene, CDR1 is MRHNA and CDR2 is SNTAGT. The V segment lost 7 bases and the J segment 6 bases; nucleotides outside the gene matches: 2. CDR3 size: 11 residues. This clonotype showed up just a few times. Another study also made use of these data, one on yellow fever vaccine responses in identical twins.

The V gene is TRBV6-4, the J gene TRBJ2-7; 8 positions agree with TRBD1. This clonotype originated in a young woman in good health. Sequencing was carried out using CD8+ T cells sorted from blood. The CDR3 region has the DNA TGTGCCAGCACCGACAGGGGCGAGCAGTACTTC. This encodes CASTDRGEQYF.